These 31 T cell receptor beta chains came from one sample sequenced in a study of PD-L1 blockade in urothelial cancer. Only in-frame clones appear in the TCRdb table, and some are missing; sequencing was by immunoSEQ multiplex PCR. The sample holds about 90,000 clones; roughly 90% are singletons and the top ten take over 8.5%. The sequencing used PBMCs, collected around atezolizumab (anti-PD-L1) treatment. The origin of the receptors is a man aged 55 to 70 with urothelial cancer.

V usage is TRBV5-6 and J usage is TRBJ1-5; possibly TRBD1 for D (6 bases). CDR1 SGHDT and CDR2 YYEEEE come from the germline V gene. The ends were cut back, 7 bases at V and 7 bases at J, with 15 bases in the middle. This CDR3 contains 13 residues. CDR3 sequence (DNA): TGTGCCAGCGCCGGGGGGCCGGGGCAGCCCCAGCATTTT. It translates to CASAGGPGQPQHF.

CDR3 in amino acids: CASSPPEGNEQFF. The CDR3 region has the DNA TGTGCCAGCAGCCCCCCTGAGGGAAATGAGCAGTTCTTC. The chain uses TRBV7-2 and TRBJ2-1; D is perhaps TRBD2 (5 bases). Germline values: CDR1 SGHTA, CDR2 FQGNSA. This CDR3 spans 13 amino acids. V gave up 5 bases and J gave up 7 bases, with 12 bases separating them.

The table lists this clone with many counts. The V call is TRBV10-2, the J call TRBJ1-6; 7 nucleotides align to TRBD1. Germline CDR1 WSHSY, CDR2 SAAADI. J was trimmed by 6 bases and V by 7 bases; bases with no gene match: 9. The CDR3 contains 15 residues. CDR3: CASTIGQDGNSPLHF. The CDR3 DNA sequence: TGCGCCAGCACCATAGGACAGGATGGTAATTCACCCCTCCACTTT.

This clone was seen only once. The chain carries TRBV28 and TRBJ1-3; 7 nucleotides match TRBD1. Per the germline V gene, CDR1 is MDHEN and CDR2 is SYDVKM. The CDR3 is made up of 16 amino acids. J gave up 2 bases and V 5 bases, and 9 bases lay outside the gene matches. The CDR3 loop reads CASSPSQGTAGNTIYF. DNA of the CDR3: TGTGCCAGCAGTCCCTCCCAGGGGACAGCTGGAAACACCATATATTTT.

This clone was recorded once. The chain recombines TRBV7-2 with TRBJ1-1; TRBD1 matches 10 bases. The CDR3 extends over 18 amino acids. Germline V gene lookup returns CDR1 SGHTA and CDR2 FQGNSA. With 1 base clipped from V and 0 bases from J, the junction kept 8 bases outside the gene matches. CDR3 loop: CASSLGQGAGIVNTEAFF. CDR3 nucleotide sequence: TGTGCCAGCAGCTTAGGACAGGGGGCTGGAATCGTGAACACTGAAGCTTTCTTT.

A single count supports this clone. This rearrangement joins TRBV10-3 to TRBJ2-7, with 8 bases identical to TRBD1. The junction had 1 base not matched to a gene; V was cut back by 4 bases and J by 5 bases. Germline V gene data show CDR1 as ENHRY and CDR2 as SYGVKD. The CDR3 spans 12 residues. In nucleotides, the CDR3 is TGTGCCATCAGTGGGGACAGGCACGAGCAGTACTTC. Protein: CAISGDRHEQYF.

This clone occurred once. The chain recombines TRBV14 with TRBJ2-6; the D gene is possibly TRBD1 (5 bases). V was clipped by 3 bases and J by 4 bases, with 10 bases between them. The CDR3 consists of 15 residues. The germline V gene has CDR1 SGHDN and CDR2 FVKESK. This CDR3 is CASSHQGPGANVLTF. The CDR3 region has the DNA TGTGCCAGCAGCCATCAGGGCCCCGGGGCCAACGTCCTGACTTTC.

The rearrangement joins TRBV7-9 to TRBJ1-1, with 11 nucleotides matching TRBD1. The V gene end was trimmed by 4 bases and the J gene end by 2 bases; junction bases not matched to a gene: 3. The CDR3 is 15 amino acids. Looked up from germline, CDR1 is SEHNR and CDR2 is FQNEAQ (reference sequence). In DNA, the CDR3 is TGTGCCAGCAGCTGGGGGACAGGGGGAAACACTGAAGCTTTCTTT. The encoded protein is CASSWGTGGNTEAFF.

The chain couples TRBV30 to TRBJ2-2, with D perhaps matching TRBD1 (5 bases). This CDR3 is built from 17 residues. Trimming left V 0 bases short and J 5 bases short, with 19 bases between. CDR1 and CDR2 from the germline V gene are GTSNPN and SVGIG (reference sequence). The CDR3 region has the DNA TGTGCCTGGAGTGTACTTTCTGGCAGGGTATTTACCGGGGAGCTGTTTTTT. This codes for CAWSVLSGRVFTGELFF.

The chain combines TRBV4-2 with TRBJ2-3, with 10 bases that match TRBD2. The CDR3 is 17 residues long. The germline CDR1 and CDR2 sequences are LGHNA and YNFKEQ. Trimming at V came to 0 bases and at J to 4 bases, leaving 7 bases not matched to a gene. The CDR3: CASSQDLASGGADTQYF. The DNA for the CDR3 is TGTGCCAGCAGCCAAGACCTAGCTAGCGGGGGAGCAGATACGCAGTATTTT.

This clone was recorded a few times. This rearrangement joins TRBV28 to TRBJ1-5; D not certain. Trimming left V 4 bases short and J 3 bases short, with 13 bases between. The CDR3 sequence is 15 residues long. CDR1 is MDHEN, CDR2 SYDVKM, per germline. The CDR3 region is CASSYPGSLNQPQHF. The CDR3 region has the DNA TGTGCCAGCAGTTATCCGGGTTCCCTCAATCAGCCCCAGCATTTT.

In this sample, this clone turned up once. CDR3 sequence: CASSPRGVAARYNEQFF. DNA of the CDR3: TGTGCCAGCAGCCCCAGGGGGGTAGCGGCCCGCTACAATGAGCAGTTCTTC. V usage is TRBV7-2 and J usage is TRBJ2-1; possibly TRBD1 for D (7 bases). The V end was cut by 5 bases, the J end by 3 bases, with 20 bases between. The CDR3 totals 17 residues. Germline CDR1 is SGHTA and CDR2 is FQGNSA.

This clone was observed once. The CDR3 protein is CVSSEHLHEQYF. CDR3 bases: TGTGTTTCTAGTGAACATCTGCACGAGCAGTACTTC. The chain uses TRBV6-5 and TRBJ2-7; D remains ambiguous. Germline lookup yields CDR1 MNHEY and CDR2 SVGAGI. There are 12 residues in the CDR3.

A single count supports this clone. The J gene is TRBJ1-5, the V gene TRBV7-2; D gene uncertain. CDR1 and CDR2 (germline): SGHTA, FQGNSA. The CDR3 is 14 residues long. V was cut by 7 bases and J by 4 bases, with 14 bases left in between. Here the CDR3 DNA reads TGTGCCAGCACCTTTACGGTCGGGAATCAGCCCCAGCATTTT. This encodes CASTFTVGNQPQHF. Combining the CDR3 with reference TRBV7-2 and TRBJ1-5 gives the whole variable domain GAGVSQSPSNKVTEKGKDVELRCDPISGHTALYWYRQSLGQGLEFLIYFQGNSAPDKSGLPSDRFSAERTGGSVSTLTIQRTQQEDSAVYLCASTFTVGNQPQHFGDGTRLSIL.

The chain couples TRBV18 to TRBJ2-3; D is perhaps TRBD1 (5 bases). CDR3 size: 15 residues. Trimming took 2 bases from V and 1 from J, leaving 10 bases between them. The germline CDR1 and CDR2 sequences are KGHSH and LQKENI. The CDR3 here is CASSPSSQGTDTQYF. The CDR3 coding sequence is TGTGCCAGCTCACCATCCTCACAGGGCACAGATACGCAGTATTTT.

The rearrangement uses TRBV7-9 and TRBJ2-5; D is possibly TRBD1 (5 bases). Per the germline V gene, CDR1 is SEHNR and CDR2 is FQNEAQ (reference sequence). V was clipped by 4 bases and J by 1 base, with 10 bases between them. The length of the CDR3 is 14 residues. The CDR3 sequence is CASSSSGIQETQYF. The DNA of the CDR3 is TGTGCCAGCAGCTCCTCAGGGATCCAAGAGACCCAGTACTTC.

The chain uses TRBV21-1 and TRBJ1-5. TRBV21-1 is a pseudogene locus. This CDR3 has 16 amino acids. The CDR3 is CASSKYSPYSNQPQHF. CDR3 sequence (DNA): TGTGCCAGCAGCAAATATTCCCCTTATAGCAATCAGCCCCAGCATTTT.

The chain has TRBV11-2 and TRBJ2-7, with a tentative D call TRBD2 (6 bases). V was cut by 1 base and J by 0 bases, with 13 bases left in between. The CDR3 is 16 residues long. The germline CDR1 and CDR2 sequences are SGHAT and FQNNGV. The CDR3 coding sequence is TGTGCCAGCAGCTTAGTGGGGGGAATGGGCTCCTACGAGCAGTACTTC. Translated: CASSLVGGMGSYEQYF.

This clone has just a few counts. The J gene is TRBJ2-7, the V gene TRBV14, with D unclear. The V end was cut by 2 bases, the J end by 6 bases, with 11 bases between. The CDR3 covers 13 residues. CDR1 and CDR2 (germline): SGHDN, FVKESK. CDR3 residues: CASSQTVSVEQYF. CDR3 coding DNA: TGTGCCAGCAGCCAAACAGTCTCTGTCGAGCAGTACTTC.

The chain employs TRBV4-3 and TRBJ2-1; D might be TRBD2 (6 bases). V shed 4 bases and J shed 8 bases, with 18 bases lying between them. From germline, CDR1 is LGHNA and CDR2 YSLEER. CDR3 length: 15 amino acids. CDR3 protein: CASSLRGGVGDEQFF. Written as DNA, the CDR3 is TGCGCCAGCAGCCTCCGGGGCGGGGTGGGCGATGAGCAGTTCTTC.

This clone was found once. The rearrangement links TRBV14 to TRBJ2-5, with TRBD2 as a possible D gene (5 bases). V dropped 3 bases and J dropped 0 bases, with 14 bases sitting between them. Per germline, CDR1 SGHDN and CDR2 FVKESK. The CDR3 loop spans 16 amino acids. The CDR3 sequence is CASSQFKSGYQETQYF. The CDR3 nucleotides read TGTGCCAGCAGCCAGTTTAAGTCGGGGTACCAAGAGACCCAGTACTTC.

The chain joins TRBV25-1 to TRBJ2-7; the match to TRBD1 covers 7 bases. Germline CDR1 reads MGHDK; CDR2 reads SYGVNS. Trimming removed 7 bases from V and 1 base from J; junction bases left unmatched: 4. The CDR3 consists of 13 residues. CDR3 amino acids: CASIGQESYEQYF. The CDR3, as DNA: TGTGCCAGCATCGGACAGGAATCCTACGAGCAGTACTTC.

This clone was counted a single time. The CDR3 region has the DNA TGTGCCAGCAGCTTGGTTGGCCGAGGGAACACTGAAGCTTTCTTT. It translates to CASSLVGRGNTEAFF. The rearrangement uses TRBV5-6 and TRBJ1-1; D is unclear. The CDR3 length is 15 residues. Trimming shortened V by 0 bases and J by 1 base, and 10 bases separated the two germline ends. From germline, CDR1 is SGHDT and CDR2 YYEEEE.

This chain links TRBV30 with TRBJ2-3; 8 bases are shared with TRBD1. Germline CDR1 reads GTSNPN; CDR2 reads SVGIG (reference sequence). Trimming took 4 bases from V and 6 from J; bases not matched to a gene: 12. The CDR3 length is 15 residues. CDR3 protein: CAWNFGQGLVDTQYF. As DNA, the CDR3 is TGTGCCTGGAATTTTGGACAGGGCTTGGTGGATACGCAGTATTTT.

The chain employs TRBV15 and TRBJ1-4; D may be TRBD1 (6 bases). The CDR3 covers 14 residues. Germline V gene lookup returns CDR1 LNHNV and CDR2 YYDKDF (reference sequence). Trimming cost V 1 base and J 4 bases, with 7 bases left between them. In DNA, the CDR3 is TGTGCCACCAGCAGAGGAGGGGGTAATGAAAAACTGTTTTTT. Translating gives CATSRGGGNEKLFF.

This sequence joins TRBV15 and TRBJ2-7; the D gene is possibly TRBD2 (5 bases). The germline V and J ends were trimmed by 5 bases and 3 bases, with 14 bases remaining between them. The V gene's germline CDR1 is LNHNV and CDR2 YYDKDF (reference sequence). The CDR3 contains 14 residues. CDR3 in DNA: TGTGCCACCAGCGGCAGCGGTTGGGGCTACGAGCAGTACTTC. Translated, it gives CATSGSGWGYEQYF.

The chain uses TRBV9 and TRBJ2-7; 7 bases line up with TRBD2. The CDR3 length is 11 residues. V was pared by 7 bases and J by 4 bases, with 2 bases of the junction left unmatched. The germline gives CDR1 SGDLS, CDR2 YYNGEE. CDR3 in DNA: TGTGCCAGCGGGGGGGTTTACGAGCAGTACTTC. Amino acids: CASGGVYEQYF. The full variable domain, completed using reference TRBV9 and TRBJ2-7, is DSGVTQTPKHLITATGQRVTLRCSPRSGDLSVYWYQQSLDQGLQFLIQYYNGEERAKGNILERFSAQQFPDLHSELNLSSLELGDSALYFCASGGVYEQYFGPGTRLTVT.

This clone was recorded only once. The J gene is TRBJ1-2, the V gene TRBV7-9; D possibly corresponds to TRBD1 (5 bases). Trimming left V 4 bases short and J 6 bases short, with 18 bases between. The V gene's germline CDR1 is SEHNR and CDR2 FQNEAQ (reference sequence). This CDR3 is built from 15 residues. CDR3 in amino acids: CASSSTGVGSDGYTF. The CDR3 coding sequence is TGTGCCAGCAGCTCCACGGGGGTTGGGTCAGATGGCTACACCTTC. Complete variable domain (other parts from reference TRBV7-9 and TRBJ1-2): DTGVSQNPRHKITKRGQNVTFRCDPISEHNRLYWYRQTLGQGPEFLTYFQNEAQLEKSRLLSDRFSAERPKGSFSTLEIQRTEQGDSAMYLCASSSTGVGSDGYTFGSGTRLTVV.

The chain is built from TRBV27 and TRBJ2-3, with TRBD2 matching over 11 bases. Trimming at V came to 4 bases and at J to 2 bases, leaving 8 bases not matched to a gene. CDR1 is MNHEY, CDR2 SMNVEV, per germline (reference sequence). The CDR3 contains 17 residues. The CDR3 here is CASSYSGREASTDTQYF. CDR3 nucleotide sequence: TGTGCCAGCAGTTATAGCGGGAGGGAGGCATCCACAGATACGCAGTATTTT.

The chain combines TRBV30 with TRBJ1-4, with TRBD1 matching over 7 bases. Germline CDR1 reads GTSNPN; CDR2 reads SVGIG (reference sequence). The V gene end was trimmed by 1 base and the J gene end by 5 bases; junction bases not matched to a gene: 4. The CDR3 is made up of 14 amino acids. CDR3 in DNA: TGTGCCTGGAGTGAGGGGGCTGAAAATGAAAAACTGTTTTTT. Encoded protein: CAWSEGAENEKLFF. Filled out from reference TRBV30 and TRBJ1-4, the complete variable domain reads SQTIHQWPATLVQPVGSPLSLECTVEGTSNPNLYWYRQAAGRGLQLLFYSVGIGQISSEVPQNLSASRPQDRQFILSSKKLLLSDSGFYLCAWSEGAENEKLFFGSGTQLSVL.

In nucleotides, the CDR3 is TGTGCCAGCAGCGGGACTGGCGGGGGGTTTTACGAGCAGTACTTC. Translated, it gives CASSGTGGGFYEQYF. The J gene is TRBJ2-7, the V gene TRBV5-4; 8 positions agree with TRBD2. CDR1 is SGHNT and CDR2 is YYREEE in the germline V gene (reference sequence). The CDR3 is 15 residues long. The trim removed 4 bases at V and 4 bases at J, leaving 10 bases unmatched.